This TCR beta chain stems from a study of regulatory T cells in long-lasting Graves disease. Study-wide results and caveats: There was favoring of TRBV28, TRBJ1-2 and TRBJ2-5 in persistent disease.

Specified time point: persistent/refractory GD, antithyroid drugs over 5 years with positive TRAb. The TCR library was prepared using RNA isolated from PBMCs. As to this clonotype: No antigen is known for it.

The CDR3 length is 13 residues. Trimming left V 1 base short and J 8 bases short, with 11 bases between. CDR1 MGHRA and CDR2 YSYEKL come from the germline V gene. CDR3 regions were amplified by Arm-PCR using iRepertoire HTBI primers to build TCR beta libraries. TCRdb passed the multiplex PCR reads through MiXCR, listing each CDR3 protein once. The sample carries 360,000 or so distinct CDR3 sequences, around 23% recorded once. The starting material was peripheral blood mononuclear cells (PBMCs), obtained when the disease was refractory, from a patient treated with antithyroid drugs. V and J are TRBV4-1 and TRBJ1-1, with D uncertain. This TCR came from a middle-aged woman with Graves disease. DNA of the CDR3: TGCGCCAGCAGCCAAGGACGTGGCATAGAAGCTTTCTTT. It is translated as CASSQGRGIEAFF.